This TCR beta chain was observed in a study of T cell changes during pregnancy in multiple sclerosis (dated by TCRdb to between 2018 and 2020). About the investigation overall: The study examined how the T cell repertoire changed over the course of pregnancy in women with multiple sclerosis.

To prepare the library, the immunoSEQ multiplex PCR assay was applied. TCRdb obtained this table from immuneACCESS and retained in-frame rearrangements with V and J assigned. These tables miss some clones; where compared with another copy, unresolved V genes account for less than half of the shortfall, and the remainder is unexplained. In all, the sample holds about 70,000 clones, and under 95% of those were seen once. The ten largest account for over 1.1% of the sample. Remarks on this clone: This clone's antigen is unknown. No base quality information exists; no much larger clone differs at one position.

The germline V gene (reference sequence) supplies CDR1 MNHEY and CDR2 SMNVEV. Germline trimming amounts to 7 bases on V and 1 base on J, with 5 as the count of junction bases outside the gene matches. There are 15 amino acids in the CDR3, from cysteine to phenylalanine inclusive. Just the 45-base CDR3 DNA is kept, in frame starting at base 1. This TCR was sampled from a female donor with multiple sclerosis, enrolled in a pregnancy study. The rearranged chain carries TRBV27 and TRBJ2-1, with 9 central nucleotides matching TRBD2. Sequences were derived from peripheral blood, sampled after pregnancy. Here is the DNA: TGTGCCAGCATCCTAACTAGCGGGTCCTACAATGAGCAGTTCTTC. Its coded protein is CASILTSGSYNEQFF.